The 23 T cell receptor beta chains below were found in one sample sequenced in a study of T cells after posttransplantation cyclophosphamide. A marrow graft followed busulfan-fludarabine conditioning, with cyclophosphamide on days +3 and +4. Sequenced by immunoSEQ multiplex PCR; TCRdb stores in-frame clones only, minus some. Of tens of thousands of clones listed, 90% are singletons. The sequencing used PBMCs, collected about 64 days after allogeneic stem cell transplant with posttransplant cyclophosphamide. Receptor source: a male patient aged 60-70 years who received an allogeneic stem cell transplant from a related donor and was CMV-positive. Certain T cells may be donor cells from the graft.

The chain combines TRBV6-1 with TRBJ1-3, with D tentatively TRBD1 (5 bases). Germline lookup yields CDR1 MNHNS and CDR2 SASEGT. With 7 bases removed from V and 7 bases from J, the gap between germline ends came to 17 bases. The CDR3 totals 14 residues. The CDR3, as DNA: TGTGCCAGCACTTACCACCAGGGATCTAACACCATATATTTT. This encodes CASTYHQGSNTIYF.

This clone occurred once. The rearrangement links TRBV19 to TRBJ1-4, with a tentative D call TRBD1 (5 bases). Germline CDR1 is LNHDA and CDR2 is SQIVND (reference sequence). CDR3 length: 13 residues. V was clipped by 5 bases and J by 8 bases, with 12 bases between them. CDR3 residues: CASSGTGIEKLFF. The CDR3 DNA is TGTGCCAGTAGTGGAACAGGAATAGAAAAACTGTTTTTT.

The rearrangement links TRBV15 to TRBJ2-2; no clear D gene. The germline gives CDR1 LNHNV, CDR2 YYDKDF (reference sequence). The CDR3 contains 15 residues. V was shortened by 3 bases and J by 0 bases, with 8 bases between the two germline ends. This CDR3 reads CATSSNSPNTGELFF. In nucleotides, the CDR3 is TGTGCCACCAGCAGCAACAGCCCGAACACCGGGGAGCTGTTTTTT.

The chain has TRBV19 and TRBJ2-7, with unresolved D. Per germline, CDR1 LNHDA and CDR2 SQIVND (reference sequence). There are 12 residues in the CDR3. Trimming stripped 3 bases from V and 4 bases from J, with 7 bases between. The CDR3 nucleotides read TGTGCCAGTAGTATCTACCCATACGAGCAGTACTTC. This gives the protein CASSIYPYEQYF.

V is TRBV5-1 and J is TRBJ2-5, with TRBD2 identical over 8 bases. The CDR3 runs 17 residues. Trimming at V came to 4 bases and at J to 4 bases, leaving 15 bases not matched to a gene. Germline lookup yields CDR1 SGHRS and CDR2 YFSETQ. The CDR3 loop is CASSPFGGGPRPETQYF. The CDR3 nucleotides read TGCGCCAGCAGCCCCTTCGGGGGGGGGCCCCGGCCAGAGACCCAGTACTTC.

The genes are TRBV28 and TRBJ2-2; D may be TRBD2 (6 bases). There are 17 residues in the CDR3. Looked up from germline, CDR1 is MDHEN and CDR2 is SYDVKM. Trimming removed 6 bases from V and 4 bases from J, with 21 bases in between. For the CDR3, the DNA is TGTGCCAGCAGGCGTCAGGGAGGAGTTTCAGGCACCGGGGAGCTGTTTTTT. It translates to CASRRQGGVSGTGELFF.

The rearrangement uses TRBV7-2 and TRBJ2-3; TRBD2 agrees at 8 bases. The CDR3 spans 15 residues. The V gene's germline CDR1 is SGHTA and CDR2 FQGNSA. J gave up 3 bases and V 5 bases, and 7 bases lay outside the gene matches. Here the CDR3 reads CASSAFGGATDTQYF. Here the CDR3 DNA reads TGTGCCAGCAGCGCTTTCGGGGGGGCGACAGATACGCAGTATTTT.

The chain employs TRBV18 and TRBJ1-1, with D perhaps matching TRBD1 (6 bases). The CDR3 consists of 13 residues. V lost 4 bases to trimming and J lost 7 bases, with 13 bases between them. The germline gives CDR1 KGHSH, CDR2 LQKENI. The CDR3 region has the DNA TGTGCCAGCTCACTGGGGGCTCTCGGTGAAGCTTTCTTT. Translation gives CASSLGALGEAFF.

The chain is built from TRBV2 and TRBJ1-1; D ambiguous. Looked up from germline, CDR1 is SNHLY and CDR2 is FYNNEI. Trimming cost V 5 bases and J 1 base, with 8 bases left between them. The CDR3 length is 13 residues. The CDR3 DNA reads TGTGCCAGCAGTTCAGGAAAGAACACTGAAGCTTTCTTT. It is translated as CASSSGKNTEAFF.

The chain couples TRBV5-1 to TRBJ1-1; D is perhaps TRBD1 (5 bases). Germline assignment: CDR1 SGHRS and CDR2 YFSETQ. The CDR3 consists of 14 residues. Deletions cut 6 bases from V and 6 bases from J, with 18 bases between. In DNA form, the CDR3 reads TGCGCCAGCAACTCGCTCCCTGGGGCGGCTGAAGCTTTCTTT. Translating it yields CASNSLPGAAEAFF.

The chain is built from TRBV5-1 and TRBJ2-5; TRBD1 agrees at 7 bases. Per the germline V gene, CDR1 is SGHRS and CDR2 is YFSETQ. The junction had 6 bases not matched to a gene; V was cut back by 4 bases and J by 3 bases. This CDR3 spans 14 amino acids. The DNA for the CDR3 is TGCGCCAGCAGCACCACCGGGACAGAAGAGACCCAGTACTTC. Residues: CASSTTGTEETQYF.

DNA of the CDR3: TGTGCCAGCAGTCGGGGGGTGAGAACAGATACGCAGTATTTT. This sequence encodes CASSRGVRTDTQYF. The chain combines TRBV2 with TRBJ2-3; 7 bases map to TRBD2. V trimming: 5 bases; J trimming: 3 bases; junction bases outside the gene matches: 5. This CDR3 has 14 residues. Germline values: CDR1 SNHLY, CDR2 FYNNEI.

This rearrangement joins TRBV7-8 to TRBJ1-2, with D unresolved. The CDR3 sequence is 11 residues long. Trimming cost V 4 bases and J 11 bases, with 11 bases left between them. The germline gives CDR1 SGHVS, CDR2 FQNEAQ. For the CDR3, the DNA is TGTGCCAGCAGCTCCCCCGGCGGGTACACCTTC. Translating gives CASSSPGGYTF.

This clone was counted only a few times. The rearrangement joins TRBV5-8 to TRBJ1-3, with D perhaps TRBD1 (6 bases). Trimming shortened V by 4 bases and J by 0 bases, and 8 bases separated the two germline ends. Germline V gene data show CDR1 as SGHTS and CDR2 as YDEGEE. CDR3 length equals 14 residues. The CDR3 DNA reads TGTGCCAGCAGCGCACAGGGCTCTGGAAACACCATATATTTT. This codes for CASSAQGSGNTIYF.

This clone is a singleton in its sample. This sequence joins TRBV27 and TRBJ2-7; 7 bases align to TRBD1. Germline CDR1 MNHEY, CDR2 SMNVEV (reference sequence). CDR3 length: 16 residues. After removal of 5 bases from V and 4 bases from J, the junction contained 14 bases not matched to a gene. In nucleotides, the CDR3 is TGTGCCAGCAGTCAAACACACAGGGGACCAGGGTACGAGCAGTACTTC. Its protein is CASSQTHRGPGYEQYF.

This clone was seen just once. V gene TRBV5-1 combines with J gene TRBJ2-3; TRBD2 matches at 10 bases. V lost 4 bases to trimming and J lost 1 base; unmatched junction nucleotides: 6. The CDR3 sequence is 16 residues long. The germline gives CDR1 SGHRS, CDR2 YFSETQ. CDR3 residues: CASSDSGTSGTDTQYF. CDR3 bases: TGCGCCAGCAGCGATTCCGGGACTAGCGGCACAGATACGCAGTATTTT. Combining the CDR3 with reference TRBV5-1 and TRBJ2-3 gives the whole variable domain KAGVTQTPRYLIKTRGQQVTLSCSPISGHRSVSWYQQTPGQGLQFLFEYFSETQRNKGNFPGRFSGRQFSNSRSEMNVSTLELGDSALYLCASSDSGTSGTDTQYFGPGTRLTVL.

The chain recombines TRBV7-8 with TRBJ1-2; unclear D gene. The CDR3 spans 16 residues. Looked up from germline, CDR1 is SGHVS and CDR2 is FQNEAQ. V lost 1 base and J lost 0, with 12 bases in between. The CDR3 spells CASSLGAPHSNYGYTF. In nucleotides, the CDR3 is TGTGCCAGCAGCTTAGGGGCCCCACACTCTAACTATGGCTACACCTTC.

V gene TRBV7-9 combines with J gene TRBJ2-7; 8 nucleotides line up with TRBD1. The CDR3 consists of 14 residues. The germline gives CDR1 SEHNR, CDR2 FQNEAQ (reference sequence). The V and J ends lost 0 bases and 10 bases, in that order; junction bases with no gene match: 8. The CDR3 protein is CASSLALDRANQYV. For the CDR3, the DNA is TGTGCCAGCAGCTTAGCTTTGGACAGGGCAAATCAGTACGTC.

The J gene is TRBJ1-1, the V gene TRBV9; 7 bases are a match to TRBD1. The CDR3 runs to 13 residues. The ends lost 2 bases at V and 5 bases at J; junction bases unmatched: 3. The germline V gene encodes CDR1 SGDLS and CDR2 YYNGEE. CDR3 residues: CASSVTGVTEAFF. Written as DNA, the CDR3 is TGTGCCAGCAGCGTTACAGGGGTGACTGAAGCTTTCTTT.

V usage is TRBV1 and J usage is TRBJ2-3; TRBD1, the table's D call, was not compared with the DNA. TRBV1 is termed a pseudogene. This CDR3 comprises 18 residues. CDR3 coding DNA: TGCACCAGCAGCCAAGAGGTACTGTCAAGGGGTAGGACAGATACGCAGTATTTT. Its protein is CTSSQEVLSRGRTDTQYF.

In its sample, this clone was seen a few times. The chain carries TRBV7-8 and TRBJ1-2, with D hard to call. The V end was cut by 1 base, the J end by 2 bases, with 5 bases between. There are 13 residues in the CDR3. Per the germline V gene, CDR1 is SGHVS and CDR2 is FQNEAQ. CDR3 amino acids: CASSLDTNYGYTF. The CDR3 bases are TGTGCCAGCAGCTTAGACACAAACTATGGCTACACCTTC.

The chain links TRBV6-1 to TRBJ1-5; 11 bases map to TRBD1. Trimming at V came to 8 bases and at J to 6 bases, leaving 9 bases not matched to a gene. Germline V gives CDR1 MNHNS, CDR2 SASEGT. The CDR3 is made up of 15 amino acids. The CDR3 coding sequence is TGTGCCAGCTCGGGACAGGGGGGCTCCAGTCAGCCCCAGCATTTT. Translating gives CASSGQGGSSQPQHF.

The chain links TRBV7-2 to TRBJ1-3; maybe TRBD1 (5 bases). Trimming removed 5 bases from V and 2 bases from J, with 13 bases in between. This CDR3 spans 15 amino acids. The V gene's germline CDR1 is SGHTA and CDR2 FQGNSA. The DNA for the CDR3 is TGTGCCAGCAGCGGGGGGAGGGGAACTGGAAACACCATATATTTT. It translates to CASSGGRGTGNTIYF.